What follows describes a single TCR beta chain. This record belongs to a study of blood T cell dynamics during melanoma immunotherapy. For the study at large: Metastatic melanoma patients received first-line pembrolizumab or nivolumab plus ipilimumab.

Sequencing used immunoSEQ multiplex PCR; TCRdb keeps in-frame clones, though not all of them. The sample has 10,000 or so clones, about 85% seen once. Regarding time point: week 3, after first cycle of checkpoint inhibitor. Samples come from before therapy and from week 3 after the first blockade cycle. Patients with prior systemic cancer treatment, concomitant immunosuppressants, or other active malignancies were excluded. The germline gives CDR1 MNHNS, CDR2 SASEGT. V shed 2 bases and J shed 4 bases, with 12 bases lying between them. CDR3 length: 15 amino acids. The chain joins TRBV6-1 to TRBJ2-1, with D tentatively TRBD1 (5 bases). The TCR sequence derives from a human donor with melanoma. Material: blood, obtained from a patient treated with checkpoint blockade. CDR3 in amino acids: CASSEYGALYNEQFF. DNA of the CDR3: TGTGCCAGCAGTGAATATGGGGCACTGTACAATGAGCAGTTCTTC.